This is a list of T cell receptor beta chains from one sample in a study of blood T cell repertoires in COVID-19. Sequencing was performed with immunoSEQ multiplex PCR; in TCRdb, only in-frame clones are kept and a portion is missing. Of tens of thousands of clones detected, approximately 90% appear once; the ten largest clones hold around 2.5%. The material sequenced was peripheral blood. These receptors all come from a human donor with active COVID-19. The donor label of this sample is uncertain. Both conserved end residues are part of each CDR3. D genes are given only for firm matches. Not all rows give a size; the values are once, few, many and, for expanded clones, a class.

V	J	size	D	DNA	CDR3
TRBV4-1	TRBJ2-1	NA	TRBD2	TGCGCCAGCAGCCAGGGGATGGGAGGGACTTACAATGAGCAGTTCTTC	CASSQGMGGTYNEQFF
TRBV4-1	TRBJ2-5	once	TRBD2	TGCGCCAGCAGCCAAGATGCGGGGGGGCGGACCCAGTACTTC	CASSQDAGGRTQYF
TRBV29-1	TRBJ2-2	once	TRBD2	TGCAGCGCCGAAGGGATTAGCGGGGGGGAGTGGACCGGGGAGCTGTTTTTT	CSAEGISGGEWTGELFF
TRBV11-2	TRBJ2-3	NA	NA	TGTGCCAGCAGCCAAACCGGAGGCACAGATACGCAGTATTTT	CASSQTGGTDTQYF
TRBV24-1	TRBJ1-5	NA	TRBD1	TGTGCCACCAGCACAGGGGGGGCTGGCAATCAGCCCCAGCATTTT	CATSTGGAGNQPQHF
TRBV18	TRBJ1-2	NA	TRBD1	TGTGCCAGCTCACCACAGGGGGCGGATGGCTACACCTTC	CASSPQGADGYTF
TRBV6-5	TRBJ2-7	NA	NA	TGTGCCAGCATCCCAACGGGGGTTTCTGGCGAGCAGTACTTC	CASIPTGVSGEQYF
TRBV24-1	TRBJ2-1	few	TRBD1	TGTGCCACCAGTGATCATCCGGGGACAGGGGGTGAGCAGTTCTTC	CATSDHPGTGGEQFF
TRBV28	TRBJ2-5	NA	NA	TGTGCCAGCAGTTTAGGAGCAGTAGAGACCCAGTACTTC	CASSLGAVETQYF
TRBV5-1	TRBJ2-7	NA	NA	TGCGCCAGCAGTAACGGGGGCAGGGGGGACTACGAGCAGTACTTC	CASSNGGRGDYEQYF
TRBV6-1	TRBJ1-1	NA	NA	TGTGCCAGCAGTGAACGCCTGGTAGGGGCAGGGGTTGTGGAAGCTTTCTTT	CASSERLVGAGVVEAFF
TRBV11-2	TRBJ2-3	NA	NA	TGTGCCAGCAGCTCCGATGGCAGCGGTACAGATACGCAGTATTTT	CASSSDGSGTDTQYF
TRBV7-9	TRBJ1-1	NA	TRBD1	TGTGCCAGCAGCTTAGCGCCGGGACAGTCGATGAACACTGAAGCTTTCTTT	CASSLAPGQSMNTEAFF
TRBV5-5	TRBJ2-7	NA	TRBD1	TGTGCCAGCAGCCCGGGACAGGGAGTATTTTACGAGCAGTACTTC	CASSPGQGVFYEQYF
TRBV25-1	TRBJ1-6	NA	NA	TGTGCCAGCAGTCTGGGCAACTCACCCCTCCACTTT	CASSLGNSPLHF
TRBV5-5	TRBJ2-5	NA	NA	TGTGCCAGCCGACGAATCGACCGGGGTCCGAGCTTACAAGAGACCCAGTACTTC	CASRRIDRGPSLQETQYF
TRBV24-1	TRBJ2-2	NA	TRBD1	TGTGCCACCACCGCGGGACAGGTTAACACCGGGGAGCTGTTTTTT	CATTAGQVNTGELFF
TRBV4-3	TRBJ1-6	once	NA	TGCGCCAGCAGCCAAGTTGTAGCCTCACCCCTCCACTTT	CASSQVVASPLHF
TRBV20-1	TRBJ1-1	NA	NA	TGCAGTGCTAGGTCCGGGACTGAAGCTTTCTTT	CSARSGTEAFF
TRBV11-2	TRBJ1-6	NA	TRBD1	TGTGCCAGCAGCTTCGAACTCGGACAGGGGAATTCACCCCTCCACTTT	CASSFELGQGNSPLHF
TRBV15	TRBJ1-1	once	NA	TGTGCCACTGGCTCAGGAAACACTGAAGCTTTCTTT	CATGSGNTEAFF
TRBV12-5	TRBJ1-6	NA	NA	TGTGCTAGTGGTTTATTAGCGGGTCAGTTTAATTCACCCCTCCACTTT	CASGLLAGQFNSPLHF
TRBV10-3	TRBJ1-3	few	NA	TGTGCCATCACCCCCGGGACAACTGGAAACACCATATATTTT	CAITPGTTGNTIYF
TRBV13	TRBJ2-1	NA	TRBD2	TGTGCCAGCAGCCCAAGCGGGGTAGGGTACAATGAGCAGTTCTTC	CASSPSGVGYNEQFF
TRBV5-1	TRBJ1-5	NA	NA	TGCGCCAGCAGCCCCGGACAGTTTAGCAATCAGCCCCAGCATTTT	CASSPGQFSNQPQHF
TRBV21-1	TRBJ1-1	NA	NA	TGTGCCAGCAGCAAACTCTCGATGGAGGACCCGCAAGGGATGAACACTGAAGCTTTCTTT	CASSKLSMEDPQGMNTEAFF
TRBV25-1	TRBJ2-7	NA	NA	TGTGCCAGCAGTGAAGGCAGGGGATTCGAGCAGTACTTC	CASSEGRGFEQYF
TRBV28	TRBJ1-5	NA	TRBD1	TGTGCCAGCAGTCTCGGGACAGGGGGTAGCAATCAGCCCCAGCATTTT	CASSLGTGGSNQPQHF
TRBV25-1	TRBJ2-7	NA	NA	TGTGCCAGCAGTGACCCCAACTCATTTACCTACGAGCAGTACTTC	CASSDPNSFTYEQYF
TRBV5-8	TRBJ2-3	NA	NA	TGTGCCAGCAGCCCCCTGGAGAGGGTCAGCACAGATACGCAGTATTTT	CASSPLERVSTDTQYF
TRBV11-3	TRBJ2-7	NA	NA	TGTGCCAGCAGCTTAGCCAATTCCTACGAGCAGTACTTC	CASSLANSYEQYF
TRBV3-1/TRBV3-2	TRBJ1-1	NA	NA	TGTGCCAGCAGCCAAGATCAGGGTTCGGACACTGAAGCTTTCTTT	CASSQDQGSDTEAFF
TRBV11-2	TRBJ2-4	NA	TRBD2	TGTGCCAGCAGCCCTAGTAGGGGTAGCGGGTTACGACGCGAAAACATTCAGTACTTC	CASSPSRGSGLRRENIQYF
TRBV6-5	TRBJ2-1	NA	NA	TGTGCCTCCGAGCGGTTCTCCTACAATGAGCAGTTCTTC	CASERFSYNEQFF
TRBV15	TRBJ1-4	NA	NA	TGTGCCACCAGCAGAGATCGAGGGGGTAATGAAAAACTGTTTTTT	CATSRDRGGNEKLFF
TRBV6-4	TRBJ2-1	NA	TRBD2	TGTGCCAGCAGTGTCGAAGCGGGGGGGATGATTGATGAGCAGTTCTTC	CASSVEAGGMIDEQFF
TRBV29-1	TRBJ1-2	NA	NA	TGCAGCGTCTTGGGGGGGGAGGTAGTCTATGGCTACACCTTC	CSVLGGEVVYGYTF
TRBV9	TRBJ1-6	NA	NA	TGTGCCAGCAGCGTAGCCACGGAGCCAAATCCCCTCCACTTT	CASSVATEPNPLHF
TRBV29-1	TRBJ2-7	NA	NA	TGCAGCGCCAGGCGGGGTGACGAGCAGTACTTC	CSARRGDEQYF
TRBV5-6	TRBJ2-1	NA	NA	TGTGCCAGCAGCTTGCTTCGGGGGTCGGATGAGCAGTTCTTC	CASSLLRGSDEQFF
TRBV19	TRBJ1-2	NA	TRBD1	TGTGCCAGTAGTACAAACACAGGGGGCTCTGGCTACACCTTC	CASSTNTGGSGYTF
TRBV6-1	TRBJ1-5	NA	NA	TGTGCCAGCAGTGAAGCTCCCTATGGCAATCAGCCCCAGCATTTT	CASSEAPYGNQPQHF
TRBV5-4	TRBJ2-5	once	NA	TGTGCCAGCAGTGTCGGGGGGACACAAGAGACCCAGTACTTC	CASSVGGTQETQYF
TRBV5-1	TRBJ2-1	NA	NA	TGCGCCAGCAGCTTGGCCGTTATCACAAAGCAGTTCTTC	CASSLAVITKQFF
TRBV10-3	TRBJ1-1	NA	TRBD1	TGTGCCATCAGTGAGCGGGACAGGAACACTGAAGCTTTCTTT	CAISERDRNTEAFF
TRBV19	TRBJ1-2	NA	TRBD1	TGTGCCAGTAGTATGGACAGGACGGATAACTATGGCTACACCTTC	CASSMDRTDNYGYTF
TRBV9	TRBJ2-7	NA	TRBD1	TGTGCCAGCAGCGTAGCTGGGGGACAGGGGGACGAGCAGTACTTC	CASSVAGGQGDEQYF
TRBV19	TRBJ1-2	NA	NA	TGTGCCAGTACTCCCGACACCTTCTATGGCTACACCTTC	CASTPDTFYGYTF
TRBV28	TRBJ2-5	NA	NA	TGTGCCAGCAGATGGACAGCCCAAGAGACCCAGTACTTC	CASRWTAQETQYF
TRBV7-3	TRBJ2-5	NA	NA	TGTGCCAGCAGCTTAGTGGCAGGGGAAGAGACCCAGTACTTC	CASSLVAGEETQYF